Listed below are T cell receptor beta chains from one sample, sequenced in a study of T cell repertoires in cytomegalovirus infection. One entry per CDR3 protein results from TCRdb running MiXCR on the reads. The data contain more than 250,000 distinct CDR3 sequences, around a quarter of them singletons. No antigen is known for these receptors. The sample here was cultured PBMCs, taken from culture after CMV antigen stimulation. Receptors were obtained from a human donor in good health (CMV status not recorded). Some clones in this sample may be carry-over from other donors' samples. Both conserved end residues are part of each CDR3. The order of the fields is V gene, clone size, J gene, D gene, CDR3 DNA, CDR3 protein. D genes are given only for firm matches. A clone size is listed for some rows: how often the clone was seen (once, few, many), or a class if it is expanded.

TRBV15	once	TRBJ2-5	-	TGTGCCACCAGCAGAGATCCGGCAGCAGAGACCCAGTACTTC	CATSRDPAAETQYF
TRBV24-1	-	TRBJ2-1	TRBD2	TGTGCCACCAGTGATTTTAAGGGACTAGCGGGAGGGGTGATGGAGCAGTTCTTC	CATSDFKGLAGGVMEQFF
TRBV20-1	-	TRBJ2-1	TRBD2	TGCAGTGCTAGAGATGAATCGATTGCGGGAGAAGGCGAGTTCTTC	CSARDESIAGEGEFF
TRBV15	-	TRBJ1-4	-	TGTGCCACCGGGAGGAGAGAAAAACTGTTTTTT	CATGRREKLFF
TRBV5-4	few	TRBJ1-5	-	TGTGCCAGCAGCTTGGATGGGCAGGCTTTAAATCAGCCCCAGCATTTT	CASSLDGQALNQPQHF
TRBV20-1	few	TRBJ2-3	-	TGCAGTGCGCGGACCGCAACAGATACGCAGTATTTT	CSARTATDTQYF
TRBV19	few	TRBJ2-2	-	TGTGCCAGTAGTATGTCGACCACCGGGGAGCTGTTTTTT	CASSMSTTGELFF
TRBV4-1	few	TRBJ2-1	-	TGCGCCAGCAGCCAAGGTGGGAGAGTTGAGCAGTTCTTC	CASSQGGRVEQFF
TRBV2	-	TRBJ2-3	TRBD2	TGTGCCAGCCTTGGGACTAGCGGGAGAACAGATACGCAGTATTTT	CASLGTSGRTDTQYF
TRBV5-6	-	TRBJ2-3	TRBD2	TGTGCCAGCATCCAGGAGCGGGAGGGCACAGATACGCAGTATTTT	CASIQEREGTDTQYF
TRBV7-8	-	TRBJ2-1	-	TGTGCCAGCAGCTTAGGAGTGGGGGGAAGCTCCTACAATGAGCAGTTCTTC	CASSLGVGGSSYNEQFF
TRBV4-1	-	TRBJ1-5	-	TGCGCCAGCAGCCAACGCTTCGGGTATGATCAGCCCCAGCATTTT	CASSQRFGYDQPQHF
TRBV7-2	many	TRBJ2-2	-	TGTGCCAGCAGCTTTATTGAGGACGGGGAGCTGTTTTTT	CASSFIEDGELFF
TRBV20-1	-	TRBJ2-1	TRBD2	TGCAGTGCTAGAGTAGGGAGGGGACGGCCTTACAATGAGCAGTTCTTC	CSARVGRGRPYNEQFF
TRBV12-3/TRBV12-4	few	TRBJ2-1	TRBD2	TGTGCCAGCAATCTAGCGGGAGGCTACAATGAGCAGTTCTTC	CASNLAGGYNEQFF
TRBV11-3	-	TRBJ2-5	-	TGTGCCAGCAGCCTGTACTCGAGGGCCGGGGAGACCCAGTACTTC	CASSLYSRAGETQYF
TRBV28	-	TRBJ2-5	-	TGTGCCAGCAGTTCCTGGCATGGAAGTCAAGAGACCCAGTACTTC	CASSSWHGSQETQYF
TRBV9	few	TRBJ2-7	-	TGTGCCAGCAGCGCTGAGGGGGAGCAGTACTTC	CASSAEGEQYF
TRBV15	-	TRBJ2-5	TRBD2	TGTGCCACCAGCAGAGCGGGCGGGAGGGCCTTAGAGACCCAGTACTTC	CATSRAGGRALETQYF
TRBV6-6	-	TRBJ1-4	-	TGTGCCAGCAGTTACTCGACGGGTGAAAAACTGTTTTTT	CASSYSTGEKLFF
TRBV6-1	many	TRBJ2-5	-	TGTGCCAGCGCCAGGGTTGCGCCGGAGACCCAGTACTTC	CASARVAPETQYF
TRBV4-3	-	TRBJ2-1	TRBD1	TGCGCCAGCAGCCGAGGTCAGGGGGAAGTCGTAGGGCAGTTCTTC	CASSRGQGEVVGQFF
TRBV7-2	-	TRBJ1-5	TRBD1	TGTGCCAGCAGCCCGACCTCAGGGGGTTATAGCAATCAGCCCCAGCATTTT	CASSPTSGGYSNQPQHF
TRBV2	-	TRBJ2-3	-	TGTGCCAGCGGAGAAGTAAGGGCGAGCACAGATACGCAGTATTTT	CASGEVRASTDTQYF
TRBV2	few	TRBJ1-1	-	TGTGCCAGCAGTGGGAGGGGGGGCTCGATGGGCACTGAAGCTTTCTTT	CASSGRGGSMGTEAFF